This T cell receptor (beta chain) was identified in a study of T and B cells in COVID-19 patients. Study details: Active-infection patients were older, median roughly 73 years, than recovered patients, median around 30 years.

Germline V lookup: CDR1 LNHDA, CDR2 SQIVND (reference sequence). The CDR3 length is 15 residues. Study-level results: Patients with COVID-19 reportedly showed strongly skewed T cell receptor beta variable and joining gene usage.

A note on this clonotype: Antigen unknown. The germline gene is not matched at one end of the junction; a read error may be the cause.

TRB rearrangements were amplified by multiplex PCR with BIOMED2 TRB-A/B primers. TCRdb re-analysed the multiplex PCR reads in MiXCR, keeping a single row per CDR3 protein. The table has a few thousand distinct CDR3 sequences, roughly 25% seen once; the top ten hold 12%. Blood genomic DNA input for TRB amplification was about 240-550 ng. Sequenced: blood. The chain is built from TRBV19 and TRBJ2-2; 9 positions agree with TRBD2. This receptor was identified in a human donor with active COVID-19. The CDR3 loop reads CASRIAGDGTGELFF. The CDR3 DNA reads TGTGCCAGTAGGATAGCGGGAGACGGGACCGGGGAGCTGTTTTTT.